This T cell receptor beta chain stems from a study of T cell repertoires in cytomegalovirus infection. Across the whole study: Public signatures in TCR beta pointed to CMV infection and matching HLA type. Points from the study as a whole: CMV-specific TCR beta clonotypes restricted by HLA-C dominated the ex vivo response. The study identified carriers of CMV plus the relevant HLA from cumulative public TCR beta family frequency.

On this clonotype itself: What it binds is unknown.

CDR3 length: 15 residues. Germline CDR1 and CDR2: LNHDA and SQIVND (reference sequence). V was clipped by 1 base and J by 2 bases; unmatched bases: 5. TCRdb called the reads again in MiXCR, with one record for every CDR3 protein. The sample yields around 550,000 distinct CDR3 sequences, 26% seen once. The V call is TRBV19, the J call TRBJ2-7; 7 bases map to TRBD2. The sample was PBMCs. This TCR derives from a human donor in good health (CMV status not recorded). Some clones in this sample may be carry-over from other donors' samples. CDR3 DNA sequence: TGTGCCAGTAGTATAGGTTCGGGAGGCCCCTACGAGCAGTACTTC. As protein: CASSIGSGGPYEQYF.